This T cell receptor (beta chain) was observed in a study of T cell responses to AZD1222 COVID-19 vaccine. Study-wide results and limits: Unmutated regions of variants are reportedly targeted by nearly half of spike-specific TCRs. In a largely white British group with more females than males, clonal diversity was possibly underestimated. CD4 TCRs covered the whole spike, strongest at regions 160-218 and 743-854. No day 14 peak samples; only post-peak repertoires were characterized.

Sequencing was performed with immunoSEQ multiplex PCR; in TCRdb, only in-frame clones are kept and a portion is missing. The table has under 200,000 clones, around nine tenths seen once; the top ten hold 3.6%. V shed 4 bases and J shed 10 bases, with 20 bases lying between them. The germline CDR1 and CDR2 sequences are LGHNA and YNFKEQ. The CDR3 loop spans 15 amino acids. This clone was found once. The antigen remains unidentified. The J gene is TRBJ2-1, the V gene TRBV4-2; either TRBD1 or TRBD2 may supply D (6 bases each). Sequencing was performed on peripheral blood, taken 28 days after the second dose of the MenACWY control vaccine. The TCR was taken from an adult who received the MenACWY meningococcal vaccine as a control. CDR3 region: CASSPNRGDLIEQFF. The DNA of the CDR3 is TGTGCCAGCAGCCCAAATAGGGGGGACCTTATCGAGCAGTTCTTC.